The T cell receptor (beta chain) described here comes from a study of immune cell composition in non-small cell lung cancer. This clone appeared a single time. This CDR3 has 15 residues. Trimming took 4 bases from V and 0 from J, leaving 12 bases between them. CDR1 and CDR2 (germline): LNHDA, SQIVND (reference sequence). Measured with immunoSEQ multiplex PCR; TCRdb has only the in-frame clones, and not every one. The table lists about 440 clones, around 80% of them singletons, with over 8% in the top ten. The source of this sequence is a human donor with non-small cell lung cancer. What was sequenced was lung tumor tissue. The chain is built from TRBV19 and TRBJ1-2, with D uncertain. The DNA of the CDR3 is TGTGCCAGTAGTACGATCGGAGCTTCTAACTATGGCTACACCTTC. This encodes CASSTIGASNYGYTF.